The 28 T cell receptor beta chains below all came from one sample that was sequenced in a study of a mutant IDH1 vaccine in newly diagnosed glioma. The protocol was immunoSEQ multiplex PCR, while the TCRdb copy is restricted to in-frame clones and leaves out a portion. The sample shows around 120,000 clones, around three quarters of them seen only once. Time point reported: week 11, during vaccination. A 20-mer mutant IDH1 peptide at 300 ug was injected subcutaneously with topical imiquimod. The antigens these receptors bind are not known. The source material was PBMCs, sampled from a glioma patient whose treatment included an IDH1 peptide vaccine. The receptors originated from a middle-aged man with glioma.

The gene calls are TRBV18 and TRBJ1-1, with TRBD1 matching 9 bases. V lost 2 bases to trimming and J lost 2 bases; unmatched junction nucleotides: 6. This CDR3 contains 16 residues. Germline V gene sequence: CDR1 KGHSH, CDR2 LQKENI. CDR3 nucleotides: TGTGCCAGCTCACCAACCTTGGGACAGGGCAACACTGAAGCTTTCTTT. Residues: CASSPTLGQGNTEAFF.

The rearrangement uses TRBV5-6 and TRBJ1-1, with D unresolved. Trimming cost V 0 bases and J 9 bases, with 12 bases left between them. Germline values: CDR1 SGHDT, CDR2 YYEEEE. The CDR3 contains 13 residues. The CDR3 region has the DNA TGTGCCAGCAGCTTGGATCGCGGTCAGAAAGCTTTCTTT. It translates to CASSLDRGQKAFF.

The J gene is TRBJ1-5, the V gene TRBV27; 10 nucleotides line up with TRBD1. This CDR3 is 19 amino acids long. Germline CDR1 reads MNHEY; CDR2 reads SMNVEV (reference sequence). J was trimmed by 3 bases and V by 7 bases; bases with no gene match: 18. The CDR3 DNA reads as TGTGCCAGCACCAAAGATGAGGGACAGGGGTGGCTCGACAATCAGCCCCAGCATTTT. Translation gives CASTKDEGQGWLDNQPQHF.

This chain connects TRBV28 to TRBJ2-5; 8 bases are a match to TRBD2. V dropped 6 bases and J dropped 3; count of bases not matched to a gene: 9. CDR1 MDHEN and CDR2 SYDVKM come from the germline V gene. CDR3 length equals 15 residues. The DNA for the CDR3 is TGTGCCAGCAGCTCCCGGACTAGCATCGAAGAGACCCAGTACTTC. Protein: CASSSRTSIEETQYF.

The gene calls are TRBV28 and TRBJ2-7, with a weak D call TRBD2 (6 bases). V was pared by 5 bases and J by 3 bases, with 14 bases between. The CDR3 is made up of 14 amino acids. Germline V CDR1 and CDR2: MDHEN, SYDVKM. As DNA, the CDR3 is TGTGCCAGCAGTCCGGCGGGACTTCGCTACGAGCAGTACTTC. The encoded protein is CASSPAGLRYEQYF.

This clone has only one observation. V usage is TRBV28 and J usage is TRBJ2-3; possible D gene TRBD2, 6 bases. CDR1 and CDR2 from the germline V gene are MDHEN and SYDVKM. Trimming stripped 4 bases from V and 2 bases from J, with 13 bases between. This CDR3 contains 15 residues. The DNA for the CDR3 is TGTGCCAGCAGTTCCCGGGACTGGGCCACAGATACGCAGTATTTT. Protein product: CASSSRDWATDTQYF.

The rearrangement joins TRBV7-2 to TRBJ2-5; D possibly corresponds to TRBD2 (6 bases). CDR1 is SGHTA, CDR2 FQGNSA, per germline. The CDR3 contains 12 residues. Trimming took off 8 bases at V and 5 bases at J, with 12 bases between the two ends. The CDR3 region is CASSPAGETQYF. CDR3 in DNA: TGTGCCAGCTCGCCGGCGGGGGAGACCCAGTACTTC.

This clone was observed a handful of times. The V gene is TRBV5-1, the J gene TRBJ2-3; D possibly corresponds to TRBD2 (7 bases). With 0 bases removed from V and 5 bases from J, the gap between germline ends came to 13 bases. The CDR3 spans 15 residues. CDR1 and CDR2 (germline): SGHRS, YFSETQ. CDR3 region: CASSLAGGHGDTQYF. The DNA for the CDR3 is TGCGCCAGCAGCTTGGCCGGGGGGCATGGAGATACGCAGTATTTT.

Only a few counts were recorded for this clone. This sequence joins TRBV15 and TRBJ2-2; the D is unclear. The CDR3 totals 14 residues. Per germline, CDR1 LNHNV and CDR2 YYDKDF (reference sequence). Deletions cut 1 base from V and 7 bases from J, with 10 bases between. The CDR3 here is CATSRVASGGELFF. CDR3 sequence (DNA): TGTGCCACCAGCAGAGTCGCCTCCGGCGGGGAGCTGTTTTTT.

The V call is TRBV5-1, the J call TRBJ2-1; a weak D match, TRBD2 (6 bases). This CDR3 is built from 12 residues. Germline CDR1 SGHRS, CDR2 YFSETQ. V was pared by 4 bases and J by 9 bases, with 11 bases between. DNA of the CDR3: TGCGCCAGCAGCGACGGGCGGGGTGAGCAGTTCTTC. Its protein is CASSDGRGEQFF.

The chain couples TRBV6-5 to TRBJ1-1, with 9 bases aligning to TRBD1. The germline gives CDR1 MNHEY, CDR2 SVGAGI. CDR3 size: 16 residues. With V trimmed by 4 bases and J by 5 bases, 11 bases remained unmatched. CDR3 sequence (DNA): TGTGCCAGCAGTTCAAAGATACAGGGGGCTTGGACTGAAGCTTTCTTT. Protein product: CASSSKIQGAWTEAFF.

The rearrangement links TRBV2 to TRBJ1-1; TRBD1 is a possible D gene (5 bases). The V gene's germline CDR1 is SNHLY and CDR2 FYNNEI. This CDR3 is 17 amino acids long. Trimming cost V 0 bases and J 6 bases, with 20 bases left between them. The CDR3 sequence is CASSEALPGRYLPEAFF. The CDR3 DNA is TGTGCCAGCAGTGAAGCGCTTCCAGGGAGGTACCTCCCTGAAGCTTTCTTT.

This rearrangement joins TRBV4-3 to TRBJ2-3; 10 nucleotides agree with TRBD2. Looked up from germline, CDR1 is LGHNA and CDR2 is YSLEER. V was clipped by 6 bases and J by 6 bases; unmatched bases: 12. The CDR3 is 16 residues long. The CDR3 bases are TGCGCCAGCAGAGAGCGGAGCGGGGGGGCGGGTGATACGCAGTATTTT. Its translation is CASRERSGGAGDTQYF.

The gene calls are TRBV30 and TRBJ1-5; 10 nucleotides line up with TRBD1. The junction had 8 bases not matched to a gene; V was cut back by 3 bases and J by 6 bases. The CDR3 sequence is 15 residues long. The germline CDR1 and CDR2 sequences are GTSNPN and SVGIG (reference sequence). CDR3 sequence: CAWRPTGGRSQPQHF. The CDR3 coding sequence is TGTGCCTGGAGGCCGACAGGGGGCAGGAGTCAGCCCCAGCATTTT.

The rearrangement joins TRBV18 to TRBJ2-7; possibly TRBD2 for D (5 bases). CDR1 is KGHSH and CDR2 is LQKENI in the germline V gene. The CDR3 covers 14 residues. V lost 8 bases to trimming and J lost 2 bases, with 16 bases between them. CDR3 DNA: TGTGCCAGCGACCGGGGAGCAGGCCCCTACGAGCAGTACTTC. Protein sequence: CASDRGAGPYEQYF.

The DNA for the CDR3 is TGTGCCAGCATTAAGAGGGGTCCACGTCAGCCCCAGCATTTT. Protein: CASIKRGPRQPQHF. The chain links TRBV28 to TRBJ1-5; possible D gene TRBD1, 5 bases. V was cut by 7 bases and J by 6 bases, with 16 bases left in between. Germline loops: CDR1 MDHEN, CDR2 SYDVKM. This CDR3 is 14 amino acids long.

The V gene is TRBV6-4, the J gene TRBJ2-2; D remains ambiguous. V lost 5 bases to trimming and J lost 5 bases, with 15 bases between them. The CDR3 runs to 15 residues. CDR1 is MRHNA, CDR2 SNTAGT, per germline. The CDR3, as DNA: TGTGCCAGCAGTCCCGGGCCCGGAGAGACCGGGGAGCTGTTTTTT. Encoded protein: CASSPGPGETGELFF.

This CDR3 reads CASNVLGLAGVGTGELFF. CDR3 DNA sequence: TGCGCCAGCAATGTGCTCGGACTAGCGGGGGTAGGAACCGGGGAGCTGTTTTTT. The V gene is TRBV10-2, the J gene TRBJ2-2; 13 bases line up with TRBD2. The CDR3 has 18 residues. The V gene's germline CDR1 is WSHSY and CDR2 SAAADI. V lost 7 bases and J lost 5; bases outside the gene matches: 13.

DNA for the CDR3: TGTGCCAGCAGCTTAAGAAATAGGACTAGAGCTATCCAAGAGACCCAGTACTTC. It yields the protein CASSLRNRTRAIQETQYF. V usage is TRBV7-2 and J usage is TRBJ2-5, with TRBD2 matching over 7 bases. CDR1 and CDR2 from the germline V gene are SGHTA and FQGNSA. V gave up 2 bases and J gave up 1 base; unmatched junction bases: 13. This CDR3 region has 18 residues.

The chain employs TRBV7-9 and TRBJ2-7; the D is unclear. Germline-derived CDR1 and CDR2 are SEHNR and FQNEAQ (reference sequence). CDR3 length equals 15 residues. V lost 5 bases and J lost 0, with 14 bases in between. The CDR3 spells CASSNPKGSSYEQYF. DNA for the CDR3: TGTGCCAGCAGCAACCCGAAAGGATCCTCCTACGAGCAGTACTTC.

This clone has only a few counts. This sequence joins TRBV13 and TRBJ1-2; a possible D gene is TRBD1 (5 bases). The CDR3 loop spans 14 amino acids. Germline loops: CDR1 PRHDT, CDR2 FYEKMQ (reference sequence). The ends were cut back, 0 bases at V and 4 bases at J, with 9 bases in the middle. The CDR3 bases are TGTGCCAGCAGCTTAGGGACAGTGACCTATGGCTACACCTTC. Translation gives CASSLGTVTYGYTF. Using reference TRBV13 and TRBJ1-2 for the parts outside the CDR3, the full variable domain is AAGVIQSPRHLIKEKRETATLKCYPIPRHDTVYWYQQGPGQDPQFLISFYEKMQSDKGSIPDRFSAQQFSDYHSELNMSSLELGDSALYFCASSLGTVTYGYTFGSGTRLTVV.

The chain recombines TRBV4-3 with TRBJ2-7; D might be TRBD2 (5 bases). Germline V lookup: CDR1 LGHNA, CDR2 YSLEER. The CDR3 length is 13 residues. V lost 4 bases and J lost 0, with 7 bases in between. This chain's CDR3 is CASSRGNSYEQYF. CDR3 nucleotides: TGCGCCAGCAGCCGAGGGAACTCCTACGAGCAGTACTTC.

The chain is built from TRBV7-2 and TRBJ2-6; D may be TRBD1 (5 bases). The CDR3 extends over 15 amino acids. Trimming stripped 1 base from V and 2 bases from J, with 6 bases between. Germline CDR1 reads SGHTA; CDR2 reads FQGNSA. Here the CDR3 reads CASSLGGAGANVLTF. Written as DNA, the CDR3 is TGTGCCAGCAGCTTAGGGGGCGCTGGGGCCAACGTCCTGACTTTC.

The CDR3 bases are TGTGCCAGCAGCACCACAGGGGGCTTAGGCACTGAAGCTTTCTTT. Translated, it gives CASSTTGGLGTEAFF. The rearrangement joins TRBV11-2 to TRBJ1-1, with TRBD1 matching over 9 bases. Germline CDR1 reads SGHAT; CDR2 reads FQNNGV. V lost 5 bases and J lost 4; bases outside the gene matches: 8. The CDR3 runs 15 residues.

This clone has only one observation. The chain combines TRBV14 with TRBJ1-6; 7 positions match TRBD1. CDR3 length: 14 amino acids. The germline CDR1 and CDR2 sequences are SGHDN and FVKESK. The V segment lost 5 bases and the J segment 10 bases; nucleotides outside the gene matches: 8. This CDR3 reads CASSFRQGDSPLHF. DNA for the CDR3: TGTGCCAGCAGCTTCCGACAGGGAGACTCACCCCTCCACTTT.

The chain uses TRBV12-5 and TRBJ2-7; 8 positions agree with TRBD1. The trim removed 3 bases at V and 1 base at J, leaving 8 bases unmatched. The CDR3 is made up of 16 amino acids. Per the germline V gene, CDR1 is LGHNT and CDR2 is FRNRAP. The CDR3: CASGFLPGGRSYEQYF. The CDR3 bases are TGTGCTAGTGGTTTCCTCCCAGGGGGCAGGTCCTACGAGCAGTACTTC.

V and J are TRBV11-3 and TRBJ2-2; TRBD2 is a possible D gene (5 bases). The CDR3 extends over 14 amino acids. Germline CDR1 reads SGHNT; CDR2 reads YENEEA. Trimming pared 1 base from V and 4 bases from J, leaving 7 bases between. In nucleotides, the CDR3 is TGTGCCAGCAGCTTAGCTCGGGGCACCGGGGAGCTGTTTTTT. It codes for CASSLARGTGELFF.

This sequence joins TRBV29-1 and TRBJ2-7, with D possibly being TRBD1 (5 bases). The germline V gene encodes CDR1 SQVTM and CDR2 ANQGSEA. V gave up 1 base and J gave up 4 bases, with 17 bases separating them. This CDR3 has 15 residues. Here the CDR3 DNA reads TGCAGCGTTGAAGTGCCTATGGGGCTAAAGTACGAGCAGTACTTC. This encodes CSVEVPMGLKYEQYF.